Shown below are 8 T cell receptor beta chains from a single sample sequenced in a study of cytomegalovirus exposure and HLA in healthy donors. TCRdb's table, derived via immunoSEQ multiplex PCR, lists solely in-frame clones and lacks some. The repertoire includes about 240,000 clones, approximately 86% of them detected once, and around 1.3% sits in the top ten. The sequenced material came from PBMCs. The receptors come from a woman aged 25 to 45 in good health and CMV-seropositive.

The gene calls are TRBV19 and TRBJ1-5; D call uncertain. Germline CDR1 is LNHDA and CDR2 is SQIVND (reference sequence). Trimming pared 1 base from V and 1 base from J, leaving 5 bases between. This CDR3 is 14 amino acids long. The CDR3 here is CASSIGASNQPQHF. For the CDR3, the DNA is TGTGCCAGTAGTATAGGGGCCAGCAATCAGCCCCAGCATTTT.

The V gene is TRBV9, the J gene TRBJ2-7, with D possibly matching TRBD1 (5 bases). CDR1 and CDR2 (germline): SGDLS, YYNGEE. This CDR3 has 14 residues. Trimming cost V 2 bases and J 3 bases, with 12 bases left between them. This CDR3 reads CASSVHEGVYEQYF. As DNA, the CDR3 is TGTGCCAGCAGCGTGCATGAAGGGGTCTACGAGCAGTACTTC.

The chain couples TRBV9 to TRBJ2-3, with TRBD2 matching over 8 bases. The CDR3 covers 16 residues. The V and J ends lost 0 bases and 3 bases, in that order; junction bases with no gene match: 6. Germline CDR1 reads SGDLS; CDR2 reads YYNGEE. CDR3 sequence (DNA): TGTGCCAGCAGCGTAGAATCGGGAGGGCCAACAGATACGCAGTATTTT. Translating gives CASSVESGGPTDTQYF.

Only a few counts were recorded for this clone. The V and J genes are TRBV6-6 and TRBJ1-2; D gene uncertain. With 0 bases removed from V and 3 bases from J, the gap between germline ends came to 11 bases. Germline lookup yields CDR1 MNHNY and CDR2 SVGAGI (reference sequence). The length of the CDR3 is 15 residues. Here the CDR3 reads CASSYSARLDYGYTF. Written as DNA, the CDR3 is TGTGCCAGCAGTTACTCGGCGAGGTTGGACTATGGCTACACCTTC.

The rearrangement uses TRBV27 and TRBJ1-1; 9 bases align to TRBD1. The trim removed 5 bases at V and 9 bases at J, leaving 13 bases unmatched. Germline CDR1 is MNHEY and CDR2 is SMNVEV (reference sequence). The CDR3 runs to 15 residues. The CDR3 bases are TGTGCCAGCAGTCGACTCGAAGGACAGGGGAGGCAAGCTTTCTTT. Translated: CASSRLEGQGRQAFF.

This chain links TRBV25-1 with TRBJ2-7, with a tentative D call TRBD2 (6 bases). Between the trimmed V and J ends, which lost 7 bases and 1 base, there was a span of 14 bases. Germline V gene sequence: CDR1 MGHDK, CDR2 SYGVNS. The CDR3 runs 14 residues. This CDR3 is CASTGSAGSYEQYF. CDR3 nucleotides: TGTGCCAGCACTGGCTCGGCGGGGTCCTACGAGCAGTACTTC.

V usage is TRBV19 and J usage is TRBJ2-5, with TRBD1 identical over 9 bases. This CDR3 has 16 amino acids. V lost 4 bases, J lost 5 bases, and 11 bases stayed unmatched. CDR1 is LNHDA and CDR2 is SQIVND in the germline V gene (reference sequence). CDR3 DNA: TGTGCCAGTAGTAGTCGAACAGGGGGCCGGGGGGAGACCCAGTACTTC. This encodes CASSSRTGGRGETQYF.

The chain links TRBV7-9 to TRBJ2-3; 12 nucleotides line up with TRBD2. CDR3 length equals 15 residues. V shed 7 bases and J 4 bases; nucleotides not matched to a gene: 6. Germline V gene sequence: CDR1 SEHNR, CDR2 FQNEAQ (reference sequence). The chain's CDR3 is CASTRLAGAADTQYF. The CDR3 region has the DNA TGTGCCAGCACCCGACTAGCGGGAGCGGCAGATACGCAGTATTTT.